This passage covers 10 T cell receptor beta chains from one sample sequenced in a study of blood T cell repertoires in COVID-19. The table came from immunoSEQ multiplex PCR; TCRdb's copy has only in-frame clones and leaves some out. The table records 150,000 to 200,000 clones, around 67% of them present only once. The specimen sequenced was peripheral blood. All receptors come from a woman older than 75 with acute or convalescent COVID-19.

DNA of the CDR3: TGTGCCTGGAGTGTACCTCAGGGGATGGGCGAAAAACTGTTTTTT. This translates into CAWSVPQGMGEKLFF. This sequence joins TRBV30 and TRBJ1-4; weak D call: TRBD1 (6 bases). Looked up from germline, CDR1 is GTSNPN and CDR2 is SVGIG (reference sequence). V was cut by 0 bases and J by 8 bases, with 16 bases left in between. This CDR3 region has 15 residues.

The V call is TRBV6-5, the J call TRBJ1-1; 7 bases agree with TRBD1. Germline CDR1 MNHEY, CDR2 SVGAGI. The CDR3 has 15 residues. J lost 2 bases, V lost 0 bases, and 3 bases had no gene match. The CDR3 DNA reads TGTGCCAGCAGTTACTCGGGACAGCCCAACACTGAAGCTTTCTTT. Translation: CASSYSGQPNTEAFF.

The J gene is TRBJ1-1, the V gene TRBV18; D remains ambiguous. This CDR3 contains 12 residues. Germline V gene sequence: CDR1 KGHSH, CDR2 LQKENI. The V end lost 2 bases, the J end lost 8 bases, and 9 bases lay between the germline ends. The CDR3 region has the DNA TGTGCCAGCTCACCAACTTATAGCGAAGCTTTCTTT. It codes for CASSPTYSEAFF.

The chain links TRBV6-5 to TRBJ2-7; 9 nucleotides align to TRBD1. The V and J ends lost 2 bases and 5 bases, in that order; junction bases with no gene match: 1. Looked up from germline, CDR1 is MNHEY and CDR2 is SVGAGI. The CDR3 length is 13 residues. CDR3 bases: TGTGCCAGCAGTTACCGGGACAGGGACGAGCAGTACTTC. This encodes CASSYRDRDEQYF.

Here the CDR3 reads CASSPLAGRYNEQFF. CDR3 DNA: TGCGCCAGCAGCCCCTTGGCGGGAAGATACAATGAGCAGTTCTTC. This chain joins TRBV5-1 and TRBJ2-1; weak D call: TRBD2 (6 bases). Trimming shortened V by 4 bases and J by 4 bases, and 15 bases separated the two germline ends. CDR3 length: 15 residues. Germline V gene data show CDR1 as SGHRS and CDR2 as YFSETQ.

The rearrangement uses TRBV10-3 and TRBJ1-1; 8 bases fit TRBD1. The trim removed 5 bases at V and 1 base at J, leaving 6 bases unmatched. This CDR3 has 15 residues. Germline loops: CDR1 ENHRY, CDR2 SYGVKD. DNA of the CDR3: TGTGCCATCAGTCCAGACAGGGGAGAGAACACTGAAGCTTTCTTT. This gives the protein CAISPDRGENTEAFF.

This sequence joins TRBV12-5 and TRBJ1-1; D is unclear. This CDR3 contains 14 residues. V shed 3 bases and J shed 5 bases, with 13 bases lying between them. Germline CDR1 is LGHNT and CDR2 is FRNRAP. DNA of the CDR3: TGTGCTAGTGGTTTAGGAGGGAAAAGGACTGAAGCTTTCTTT. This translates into CASGLGGKRTEAFF.

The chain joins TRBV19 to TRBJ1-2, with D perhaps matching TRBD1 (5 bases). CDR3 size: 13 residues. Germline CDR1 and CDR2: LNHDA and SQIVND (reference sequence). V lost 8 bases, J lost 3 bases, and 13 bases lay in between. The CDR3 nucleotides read TGTGCCAGTTCCAGGGAAGGCGACTATGGCTACACCTTC. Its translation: CASSREGDYGYTF.

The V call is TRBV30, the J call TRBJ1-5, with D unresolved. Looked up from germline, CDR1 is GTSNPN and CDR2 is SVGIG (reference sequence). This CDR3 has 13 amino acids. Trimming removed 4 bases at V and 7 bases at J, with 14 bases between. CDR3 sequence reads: CAWTGGGDQPQHF. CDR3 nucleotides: TGTGCCTGGACCGGAGGCGGAGACCAGCCCCAGCATTTT.

The CDR3 reads CASSRTGNEQFF. In nucleotides, the CDR3 is TGTGCCAGCAGCCGGACAGGGAATGAGCAGTTCTTC. V is TRBV9 and J is TRBJ2-1; 8 bases map to TRBD1. This CDR3 has 12 residues. V dropped 4 bases and J dropped 7; count of bases not matched to a gene: 1. Germline V gene data show CDR1 as SGDLS and CDR2 as YYNGEE.